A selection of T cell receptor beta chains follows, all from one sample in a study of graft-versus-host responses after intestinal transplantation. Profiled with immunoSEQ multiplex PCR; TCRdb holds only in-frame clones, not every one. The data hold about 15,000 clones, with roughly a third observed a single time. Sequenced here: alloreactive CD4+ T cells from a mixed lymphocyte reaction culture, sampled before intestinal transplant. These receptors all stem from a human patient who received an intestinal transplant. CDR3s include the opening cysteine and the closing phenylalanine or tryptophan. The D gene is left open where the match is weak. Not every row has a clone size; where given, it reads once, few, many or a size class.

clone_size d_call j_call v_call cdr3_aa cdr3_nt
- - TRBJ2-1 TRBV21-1 CASSSHYGRGYNEQFF TGTGCCAGCAGCAGCCATTACGGGAGGGGTTACAATGAGCAGTTCTTC
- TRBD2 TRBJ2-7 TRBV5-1 CASSIPSGSIYEQYF TGCGCCAGCAGCATCCCGAGCGGGAGTATTTACGAGCAGTACTTC
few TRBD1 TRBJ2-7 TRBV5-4 CASNLGTGVYEQYF TGTGCCAGCAACCTCGGGACAGGAGTTTACGAGCAGTACTTC
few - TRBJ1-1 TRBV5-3 CASSLTPDTEAFF TGTGCCAGCAGCCTCACCCCGGACACTGAAGCTTTCTTT
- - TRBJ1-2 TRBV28 CATPGTAGVPSGYTF TGTGCCACCCCCGGGACGGCAGGGGTTCCGAGTGGCTACACCTTC
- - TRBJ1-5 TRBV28 CAIREVGQPQHF TGTGCCATCCGGGAGGTTGGTCAGCCCCAGCATTTT
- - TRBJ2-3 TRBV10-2 CASLELETYTDTQYF TGCGCCAGCCTCGAACTCGAGACCTACACAGATACGCAGTATTTT
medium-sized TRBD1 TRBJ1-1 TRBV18 CASSPTGGGEAFF TGTGCCAGCTCACCCACAGGGGGCGGTGAAGCTTTCTTT
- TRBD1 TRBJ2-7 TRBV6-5 CASSQDRYEQYF TGTGCCAGCAGCCAGGACAGGTACGAGCAGTACTTC
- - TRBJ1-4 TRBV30 CAWSTSGKLFF TGTGCCTGGAGTACTTCTGGAAAACTGTTTTTT
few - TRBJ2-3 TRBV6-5 CASSLPPSTDTQYF TGTGCCAGCAGTCTACCCCCTAGCACAGATACGCAGTATTTT
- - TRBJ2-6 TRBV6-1 CASRGANVLTF TGTGCCAGCAGGGGGGCCAACGTCCTGACTTTC
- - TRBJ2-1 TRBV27 CASSLEAGFSNEQFF TGTGCCAGCAGTTTAGAGGCAGGGTTCTCGAATGAGCAGTTCTTC
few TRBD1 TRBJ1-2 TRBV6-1 CASSGSRGLPYGYTF TGTGCCAGCAGTGGCAGCAGGGGGCTTCCCTATGGCTACACCTTC
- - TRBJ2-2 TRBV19 CASRIGRTNTGELFF TGTGCCAGTAGGATCGGACGGACGAACACCGGGGAGCTGTTTTTT
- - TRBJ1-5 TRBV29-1 CSVAGWPPQHF TGCAGCGTTGCCGGATGGCCACCCCAGCATTTT
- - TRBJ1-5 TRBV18 CASSLYRESNQPQHF TGTGCCAGCTCACTATACAGGGAGAGCAATCAGCCCCAGCATTTT
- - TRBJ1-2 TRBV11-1 CASSFEGFYGYTF TGTGCCAGCAGCTTTGAGGGCTTTTATGGCTACACCTTC
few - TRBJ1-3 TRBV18 CASSRETQGAGNTIYF TGTGCCAGCTCACGAGAAACGCAGGGAGCTGGAAACACCATATATTTT
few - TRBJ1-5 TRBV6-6 CASSYEGAQHF TGTGCCAGCAGTTACGAGGGAGCCCAGCATTTT
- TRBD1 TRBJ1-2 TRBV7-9 CASSLGDRRNYGYTF TGTGCCAGCAGCTTAGGGGACAGGCGTAACTATGGCTACACCTTC
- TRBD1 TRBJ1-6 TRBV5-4 CASSVNQGAGIGNSPLHF TGTGCCAGCAGCGTGAACCAGGGGGCGGGTATAGGGAATTCACCCCTCCACTTT
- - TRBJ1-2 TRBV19 CASTLLPYDSYYGYTF TGTGCCAGTACCCTCCTCCCCTACGACAGCTACTATGGCTACACCTTC
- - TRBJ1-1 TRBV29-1 CSVYRDPYTEAFF TGCAGCGTATACAGGGATCCGTACACTGAAGCTTTCTTT
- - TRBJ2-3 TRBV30 CACRAADTQYF TGTGCCTGTCGAGCAGCAGATACGCAGTATTTT
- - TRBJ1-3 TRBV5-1 CASSSTPTPRSGNTIYF TGCGCCAGCAGCTCGACCCCTACGCCACGCTCTGGAAACACCATATATTTT
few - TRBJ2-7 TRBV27 CASSLISGGPREQYF TGTGCCAGCAGTTTGATTTCGGGGGGCCCTAGGGAGCAGTACTTC
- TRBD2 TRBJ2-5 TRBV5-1 CASSLALAGEETQYF TGCGCCAGCAGCTTGGCGTTAGCGGGGGAGGAGACCCAGTACTTC
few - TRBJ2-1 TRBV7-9 CASSLHTSVNEQFF TGTGCCAGCAGCTTACATACTAGTGTCAATGAGCAGTTCTTC
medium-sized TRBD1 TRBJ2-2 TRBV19 CASSILRTGTTGELFF TGTGCCAGTAGTATCCTCCGGACAGGGACCACCGGGGAGCTGTTTTTT
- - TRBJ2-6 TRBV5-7 CASSLAAGANVLTF TGTGCCAGCAGCTTGGCGGCTGGGGCCAACGTCCTGACTTTC
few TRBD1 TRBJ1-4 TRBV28 CASSGWTGRREKLFF TGTGCCAGCAGTGGATGGACAGGGAGGCGTGAAAAACTGTTTTTT
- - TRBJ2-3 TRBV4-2 CASSLRGGGTDTQYF TGTGCCAGCAGCCTCCGGGGAGGCGGCACAGATACGCAGTATTTT